This T cell receptor (beta chain) is drawn from a study of low-dose radiotherapy and immunotherapy resistance in tumors (dated by TCRdb to the early 2020s). The study in broad terms: Patients in Cohort 1 were given 0.5 Gy per fraction every 2 weeks, and the prescribed total PTV dose was 6.5 Gy. Patients in Cohort 2 were given 1 Gy per fraction every two weeks, for a total of 13 Gy across 26 weeks. Randomization of trial participants into treatment groups was not performed. The translational analysis covered eight patients: three from the first dose cohort and the first five from the second dose cohort. Patients took aspirin 300 mg orally once daily for four cycles, starting on cycle 1 day 1. Patients were given nivolumab as a 240 mg flat dose every two weeks and ipilimumab at 1 mg/kg every six weeks, with both drugs delivered intravenously. Every two weeks, patients got intravenous cyclophosphamide at 200 mg/m2, given one day ahead of each radiation and immunotherapy administration.

As to this clonotype: Its specific antigen is unknown. Per-base quality was not reported, and no clone a single base away is much larger than it.

Per the publication, the time point label means: before trial treatment. Donors were enrolled in RACIN, a single-arm phase I dose-escalation trial in which nivolumab, ipilimumab, aspirin, low-dose cyclophosphamide and low-dose radiotherapy were combined. Patients with advanced, TIL-negative solid tumors were considered eligible. Sequenced using an Illumina HiSeq 2500. To make first-strand cDNA, Superscript III was used along with a set of TRAV- and TRBV-specific primers so that both the TCRalpha and TCRbeta chains were covered. TCRs were amplified with Phusion for around 18 PCR cycles using a constant-region primer together with the adapter attached to the V primers. Isolated mRNA was amplified with the MessageAmp II aRNA Amplification Kit, using a roughly 15-hour in vitro transcription at 37°C. The Dynabeads mRNA DIRECT Purification Kit was used to isolate mRNA for TCR sequencing. Indexed Illumina adapters were added in a second Phusion PCR of roughly 26 cycles, after which AMPure XP beads were used to purify the products. Per the source publication's procedure: Custom Perl scripts pooled TCR sequences encoding the same protein, removed out-of-frame sequences and computed each clonotype's abundance. Any TCR sequence supported by only a single read was excluded from analysis. Among the metrics used to describe the repertoires were Shannon entropy, Gini index, clonality, richness, and the frequency of TCRs shared between repertoires. TCRdb itself trimmed the public reads at Q25 with fastp, ran MiXCR and retained productive beta chains. Each entry is one CDR3 protein sequence, shown with its most common DNA and genes. The V and J calls and clone size come from TCRdb's table, not from the authors' own analysis. This sample holds 35,000 to 50,000 distinct CDR3 sequences; less than 40% were observed only once. Around 3.5% of the sample goes to the ten largest clones.

Relative to germline, V is 6 bases shorter and J is 10 bases shorter, with 19 bases between their ends. CDR1 DFQATT and CDR2 SNEGSKA are derived from the germline V gene (reference sequence). The CDR3 covers 13 residues, taking in both the cysteine and the phenylalanine. The retained sequence is limited to the CDR3, 39 bases, with the frame set at the first base. The chain is encoded by TRBV20-1 joined to TRBJ2-1; the D call could be TRBD1 or TRBD2, with each sharing 7 bases. The source of this sequence is a male donor with gallbladder cancer. The sequences come from PBMCs, collected before treatment. The DNA is as follows: TGCAGTGCGAGCGGTCAGGGGGGGGCGGAGCAGTTCTTC. It is translated as CSASGQGGAEQFF.